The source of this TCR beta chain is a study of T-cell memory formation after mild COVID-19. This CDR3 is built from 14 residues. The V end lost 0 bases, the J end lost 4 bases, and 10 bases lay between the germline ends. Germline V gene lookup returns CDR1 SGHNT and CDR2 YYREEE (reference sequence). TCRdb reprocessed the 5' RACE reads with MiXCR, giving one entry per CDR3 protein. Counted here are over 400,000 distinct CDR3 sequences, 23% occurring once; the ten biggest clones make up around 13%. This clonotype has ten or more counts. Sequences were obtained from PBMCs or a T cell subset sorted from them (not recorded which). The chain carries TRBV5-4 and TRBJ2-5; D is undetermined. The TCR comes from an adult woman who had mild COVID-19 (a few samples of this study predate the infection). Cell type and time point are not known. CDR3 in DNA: TGTGCCAGCAGCTTGGAAGGAAAGGGAGAGACCCAGTACTTC. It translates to CASSLEGKGETQYF.